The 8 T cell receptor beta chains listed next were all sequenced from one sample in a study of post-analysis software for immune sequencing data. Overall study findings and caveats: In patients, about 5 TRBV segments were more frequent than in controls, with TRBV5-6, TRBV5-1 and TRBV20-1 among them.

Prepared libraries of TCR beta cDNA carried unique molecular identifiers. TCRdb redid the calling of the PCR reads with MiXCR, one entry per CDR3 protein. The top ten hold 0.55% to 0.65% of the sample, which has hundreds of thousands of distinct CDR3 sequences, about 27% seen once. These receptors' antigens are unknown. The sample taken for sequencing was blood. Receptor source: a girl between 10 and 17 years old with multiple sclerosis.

This chain's CDR3 is CASSGHKGSTDTQYF. CDR3 in DNA: TGTGCCAGCAGTGGCCACAAGGGGAGCACAGATACGCAGTATTTT. V gene TRBV25-1 combines with J gene TRBJ2-3; the D gene is possibly TRBD1 (5 bases). V was trimmed by 4 bases and J by 0 bases, leaving 11 bases between them. The CDR3 is made up of 15 amino acids. CDR1 and CDR2 (germline): MGHDK, SYGVNS. The full variable domain, with the rest looked up from reference TRBV25-1 and TRBJ2-3, is EADIYQTPRYLVIGTGKKITLECSQTMGHDKMYWYQQDPGMELHLIHYSYGVNSTEKGDLSSESTVSRIRTEHFPLTLESARPSHTSQYLCASSGHKGSTDTQYFGPGTRLTVL.

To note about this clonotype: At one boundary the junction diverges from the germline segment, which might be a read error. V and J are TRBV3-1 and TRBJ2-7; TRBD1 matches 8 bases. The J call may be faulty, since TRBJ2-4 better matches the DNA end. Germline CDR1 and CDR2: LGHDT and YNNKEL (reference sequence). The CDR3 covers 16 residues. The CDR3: CASSQVGDRSKDIQYF. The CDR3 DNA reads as TGTGCCAGCAGCCAAGTGGGGGACAGGTCCAAAGACATTCAGTACTTC.

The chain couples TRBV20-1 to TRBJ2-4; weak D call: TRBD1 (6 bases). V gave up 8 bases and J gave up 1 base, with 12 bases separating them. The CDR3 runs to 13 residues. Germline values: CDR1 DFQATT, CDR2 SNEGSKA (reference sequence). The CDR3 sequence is CSTPRGAKNIQYF. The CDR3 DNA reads TGCAGTACCCCCAGGGGTGCCAAAAACATTCAGTACTTC.

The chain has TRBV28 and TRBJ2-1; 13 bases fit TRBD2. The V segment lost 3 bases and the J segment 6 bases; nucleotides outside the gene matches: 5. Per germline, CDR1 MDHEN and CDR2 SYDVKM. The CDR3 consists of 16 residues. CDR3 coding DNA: TGTGCCAGCAGTTTGCCCACTAGCGGGGGGGTCAATGAGCAGTTCTTC. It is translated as CASSLPTSGGVNEQFF.

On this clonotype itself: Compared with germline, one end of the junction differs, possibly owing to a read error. As DNA, the CDR3 is TGTGCCAGCAGCTATGAGGGGACTAGGAGCTACGGGCAGTACTTC. Residues: CASSYEGTRSYGQYF. The chain is built from TRBV7-2 and TRBJ2-7, with TRBD2 matching over 8 bases. This CDR3 has 15 amino acids. From germline, CDR1 is SGHTA and CDR2 FQGNSA.

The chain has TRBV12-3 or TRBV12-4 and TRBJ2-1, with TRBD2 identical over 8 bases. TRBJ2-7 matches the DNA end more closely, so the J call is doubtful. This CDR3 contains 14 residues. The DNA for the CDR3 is TGTGCCAGCAGAAACGGGGGGGACTACAATGAGCAGTACTTC. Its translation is CASRNGGDYNEQYF.

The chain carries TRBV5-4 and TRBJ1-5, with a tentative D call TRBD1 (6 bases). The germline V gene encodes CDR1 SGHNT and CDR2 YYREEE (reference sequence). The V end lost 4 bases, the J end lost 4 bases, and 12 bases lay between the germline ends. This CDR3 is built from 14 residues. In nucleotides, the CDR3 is TGTGCCAGCAGCGAGGGGGTCGGGAATCAGCCCCAGCATTTT. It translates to CASSEGVGNQPQHF.

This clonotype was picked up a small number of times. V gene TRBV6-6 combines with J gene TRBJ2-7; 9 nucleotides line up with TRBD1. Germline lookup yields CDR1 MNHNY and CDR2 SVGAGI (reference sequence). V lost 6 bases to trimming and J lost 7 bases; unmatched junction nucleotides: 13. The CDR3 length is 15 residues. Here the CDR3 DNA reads TGTGCCAGCAGCTGGGGACAGGGTCGACCTTGGGAGCAGTACTTC. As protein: CASSWGQGRPWEQYF.